These 4 T cell receptor beta chains originate from one sample sequenced in a study of radiotherapy plus CTLA-4 blockade in lung cancer. TCRdb's table, derived via immunoSEQ multiplex PCR, lists solely in-frame clones and lacks some. The sample shows about 46,000 clones, 65% to 85% of them seen only once. Here the sequenced sample was peripheral blood, taken from a patient treated with radiotherapy plus ipilimumab. All receptors come from a human donor with non-small cell lung cancer whose response to radiotherapy plus ipilimumab could not be evaluated.

The rearrangement links TRBV15 to TRBJ2-4, with 14 bases identical to TRBD2. The CDR3 sequence is 16 residues long. Germline loops: CDR1 LNHNV, CDR2 YYDKDF (reference sequence). With V trimmed by 4 bases and J by 9 bases, 8 bases remained unmatched. The CDR3 spells CATSTISTSGRGIQYF. CDR3 sequence (DNA): TGTGCCACCAGCACTATATCGACTAGCGGGAGGGGCATTCAGTACTTC.

V and J are TRBV6-5 and TRBJ2-5, with 8 bases identical to TRBD1. The J call may be wrong; the DNA end is better matched by TRBJ2-7. CDR1 is MNHEY and CDR2 is SVGAGI in the germline V gene. This CDR3 region has 15 residues. The CDR3 loop reads CASSPGTNRGDEQYF. CDR3 in DNA: TGTGCCAGCAGTCCCGGGACGAACAGGGGGGACGAGCAGTACTTC.

Only one count was recorded for this clone. Here the CDR3 reads CASSRTQGGYGYTF. In nucleotides, the CDR3 is TGTGCCAGCAGCCGAACCCAGGGAGGCTATGGCTACACCTTC. The chain uses TRBV28 and TRBJ1-2, with D tentatively TRBD1 (5 bases). The germline CDR1 and CDR2 sequences are MDHEN and SYDVKM. The germline V and J ends were trimmed by 6 bases and 4 bases, with 15 bases remaining between them. This CDR3 contains 14 residues.

The chain joins TRBV19 to TRBJ2-5; tentative D call: TRBD2 (5 bases). With 2 bases removed from V and 4 bases from J, the gap between germline ends came to 8 bases. This CDR3 contains 13 residues. Per the germline V gene, CDR1 is LNHDA and CDR2 is SQIVND (reference sequence). CDR3 sequence (DNA): TGTGCCAGTAGTATATATGGAGGAGAGACCCAGTACTTC. This codes for CASSIYGGETQYF.